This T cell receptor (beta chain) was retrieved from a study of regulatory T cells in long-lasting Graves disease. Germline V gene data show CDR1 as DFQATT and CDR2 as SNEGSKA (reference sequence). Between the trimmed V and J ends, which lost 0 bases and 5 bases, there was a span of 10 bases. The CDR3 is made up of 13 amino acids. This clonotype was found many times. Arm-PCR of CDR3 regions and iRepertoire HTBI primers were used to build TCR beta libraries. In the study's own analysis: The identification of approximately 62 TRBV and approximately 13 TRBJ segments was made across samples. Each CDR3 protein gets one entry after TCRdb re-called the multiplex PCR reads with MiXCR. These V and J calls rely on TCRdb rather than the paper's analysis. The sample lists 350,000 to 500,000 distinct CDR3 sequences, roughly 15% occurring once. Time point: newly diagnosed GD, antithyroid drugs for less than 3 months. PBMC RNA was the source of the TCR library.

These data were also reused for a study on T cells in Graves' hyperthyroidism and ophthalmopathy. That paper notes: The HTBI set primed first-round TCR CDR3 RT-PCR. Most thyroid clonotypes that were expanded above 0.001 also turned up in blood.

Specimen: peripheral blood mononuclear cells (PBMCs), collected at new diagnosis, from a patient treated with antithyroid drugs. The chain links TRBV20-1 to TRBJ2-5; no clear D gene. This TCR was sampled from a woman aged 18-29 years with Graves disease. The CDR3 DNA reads TGCAGTGCTAGAGAGGTTCAGGAGGAGACCCAGTACTTC. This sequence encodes CSAREVQEETQYF.